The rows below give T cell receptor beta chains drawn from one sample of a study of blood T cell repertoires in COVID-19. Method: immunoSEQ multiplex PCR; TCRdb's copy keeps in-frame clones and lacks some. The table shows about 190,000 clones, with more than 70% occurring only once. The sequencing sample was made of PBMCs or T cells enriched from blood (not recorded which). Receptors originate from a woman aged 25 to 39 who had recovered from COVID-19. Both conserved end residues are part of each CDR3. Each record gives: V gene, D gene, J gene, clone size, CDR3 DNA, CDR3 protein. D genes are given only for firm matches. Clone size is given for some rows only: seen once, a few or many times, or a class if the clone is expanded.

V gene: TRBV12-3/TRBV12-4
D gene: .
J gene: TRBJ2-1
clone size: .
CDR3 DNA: TGTGCCAGCAGTTGGGATAGTAGGGGTGAGCAGTTCTTC
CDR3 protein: CASSWDSRGEQFF

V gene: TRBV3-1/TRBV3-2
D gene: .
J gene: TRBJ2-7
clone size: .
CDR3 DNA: TGTGCCAGCAGCCAAGCTCCTGTCGGGGACATCGAGCAGTACTTC
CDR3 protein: CASSQAPVGDIEQYF

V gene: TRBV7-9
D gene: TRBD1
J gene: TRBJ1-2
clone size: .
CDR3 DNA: TGTGCCAGCAGCTGGGCAGGACAGGGGGAGTATGGCTACACCTTC
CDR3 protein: CASSWAGQGEYGYTF

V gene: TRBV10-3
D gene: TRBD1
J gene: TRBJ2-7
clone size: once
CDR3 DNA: TGTGCCATCAGGGACGGGACAGAGCCTACGACGCAGTACTTC
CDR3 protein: CAIRDGTEPTTQYF

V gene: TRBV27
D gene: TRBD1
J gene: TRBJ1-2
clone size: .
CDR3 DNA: TGTGCCAGCAGGCAACAGGGGGCAGACTATGGCTACACCTTC
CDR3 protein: CASRQQGADYGYTF

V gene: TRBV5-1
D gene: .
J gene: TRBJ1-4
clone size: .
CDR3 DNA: TGCGCCAGCAGCTTGGCAGGGGCTACTGAAAAACTGTTTTTT
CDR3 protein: CASSLAGATEKLFF

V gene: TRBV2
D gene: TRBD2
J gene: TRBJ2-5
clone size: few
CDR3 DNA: TGTGCCAGCAGCGGGACTAGCGGGAGAGTGACCCAGTACTTC
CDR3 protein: CASSGTSGRVTQYF

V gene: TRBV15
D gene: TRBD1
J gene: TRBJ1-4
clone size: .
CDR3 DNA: TGTGCCACCAGCAGAGGGACAGGGGGAACTAATGAAAAACTGTTTTTT
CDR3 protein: CATSRGTGGTNEKLFF

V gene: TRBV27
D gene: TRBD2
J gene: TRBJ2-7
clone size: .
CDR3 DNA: TGTGCCAGCAGTTTAAAGTCGACTAGCGGGTCCTACGAGCAGTACTTC
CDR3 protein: CASSLKSTSGSYEQYF

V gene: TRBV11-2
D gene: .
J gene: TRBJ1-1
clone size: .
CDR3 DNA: TGTGCCAGCAGCTTAAGCGGACGTATGAACACTGAAGCTTTCTTT
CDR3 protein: CASSLSGRMNTEAFF

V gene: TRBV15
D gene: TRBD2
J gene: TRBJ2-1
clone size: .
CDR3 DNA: TGTGCCACCAGCGGGCTAAGCGGGAGCTCCTACAATGAGCAGTTCTTC
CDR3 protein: CATSGLSGSSYNEQFF

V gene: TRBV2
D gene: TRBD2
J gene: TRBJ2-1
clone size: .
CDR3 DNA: TGTGCCAGCAGTGAAGCGAGGTGGGCTAGCGGGAGCTCCTACAATGAGCAGTTCTTC
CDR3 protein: CASSEARWASGSSYNEQFF

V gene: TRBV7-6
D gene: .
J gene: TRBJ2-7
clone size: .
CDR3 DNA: TGTGCCAGCAGCTTAGAGGTTTCACGGGACTACGAGCAGTACTTC
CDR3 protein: CASSLEVSRDYEQYF

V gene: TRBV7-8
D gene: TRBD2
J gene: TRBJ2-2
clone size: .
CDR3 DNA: TGTGCCAGCAGTCCCCGGGAGCGAGCGGGAGGCACCGGGGAGCTGTTTTTT
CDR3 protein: CASSPRERAGGTGELFF

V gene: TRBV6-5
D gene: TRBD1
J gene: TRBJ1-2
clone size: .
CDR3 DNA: TGTGCCAGCTATGGGACAGAGAGAGTCTATGGCTACACCTTC
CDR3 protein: CASYGTERVYGYTF

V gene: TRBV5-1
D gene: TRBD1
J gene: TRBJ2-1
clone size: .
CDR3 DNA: TGCGCCAGCTCTTGGACAGGAGCCTACAATGAGCAGTTCTTC
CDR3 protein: CASSWTGAYNEQFF

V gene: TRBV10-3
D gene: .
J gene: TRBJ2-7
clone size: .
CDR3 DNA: TGTGCCATCGCTCCTGGCATTACCTCCTACGAGCAGTACTTC
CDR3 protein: CAIAPGITSYEQYF

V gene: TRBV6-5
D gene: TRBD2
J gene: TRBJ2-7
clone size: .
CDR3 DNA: TGTGCCAGCAGCTACCGAACTAGCGGGCTCCCGGATTTC
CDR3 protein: CASSYRTSGLPDF

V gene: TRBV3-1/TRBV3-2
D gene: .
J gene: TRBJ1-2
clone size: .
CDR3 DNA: TGTGCCAGCAGCCAAGACGGGGGGGGCTACACCTTC
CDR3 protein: CASSQDGGGYTF

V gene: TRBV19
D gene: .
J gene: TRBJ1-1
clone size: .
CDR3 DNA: TGTGCCAGTAGTTATGGGTCGGGGAACACTGAAGCTTTCTTT
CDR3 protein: CASSYGSGNTEAFF

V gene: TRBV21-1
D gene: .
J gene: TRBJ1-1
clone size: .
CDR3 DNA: TGTGCCAGCAGCACCTATCAGGGAACTGAAGCTTTCTTT
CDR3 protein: CASSTYQGTEAFF

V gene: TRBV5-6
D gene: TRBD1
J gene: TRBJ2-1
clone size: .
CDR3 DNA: TGTGCCAGCAGCCGAGACAGGGGGTCCCTCTATAATGAGCAGTTCTTC
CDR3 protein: CASSRDRGSLYNEQFF

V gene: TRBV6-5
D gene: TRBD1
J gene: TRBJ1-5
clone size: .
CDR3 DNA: TGTGCCAGCACCCCGGGGTTACAGGGGCATCAGCCCCAGCATTTT
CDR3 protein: CASTPGLQGHQPQHF

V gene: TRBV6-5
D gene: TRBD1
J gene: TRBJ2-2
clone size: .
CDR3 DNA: TGTGCCAGCAGTTCCGGGACAGGCGGCAGCACCGGGGAGCTGTTTTTT
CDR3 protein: CASSSGTGGSTGELFF

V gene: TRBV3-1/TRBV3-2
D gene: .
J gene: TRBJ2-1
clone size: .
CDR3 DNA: TGTGCCAGCAGCCCAAGTGGACTAAAAGTTGAGCAGTTCTTC
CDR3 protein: CASSPSGLKVEQFF

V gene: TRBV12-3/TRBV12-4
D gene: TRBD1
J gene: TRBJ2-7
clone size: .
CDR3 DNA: TGTGCCAGCAGCCGGGGACAGTCCTACGAGCAGTACTTC
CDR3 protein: CASSRGQSYEQYF

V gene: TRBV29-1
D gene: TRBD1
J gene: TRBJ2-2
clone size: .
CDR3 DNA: TGCAGCGTTCCCAGGGGGTCCGGGGAGCTGTTTTTT
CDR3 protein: CSVPRGSGELFF

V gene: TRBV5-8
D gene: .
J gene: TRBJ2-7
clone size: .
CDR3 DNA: TGTGCCAGCAGCTTCCGACAGGCCCCCTACGAGCAGTACTTC
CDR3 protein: CASSFRQAPYEQYF

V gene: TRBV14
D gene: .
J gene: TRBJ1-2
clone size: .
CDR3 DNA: TGTGCCAGCAGCCCCTCGCGGGGGGGTATTGGCTACACCTTC
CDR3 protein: CASSPSRGGIGYTF

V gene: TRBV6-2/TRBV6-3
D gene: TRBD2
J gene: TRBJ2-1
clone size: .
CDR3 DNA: TGTGCCAGCAGCTCGACCGGGACTAGCCGTAATGAGCAGTTCTTC
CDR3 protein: CASSSTGTSRNEQFF

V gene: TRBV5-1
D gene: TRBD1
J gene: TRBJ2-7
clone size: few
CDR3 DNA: TGCGCCAGCAGCCCCGCGGGACAGGGGATAGGAAACGAGCAGTACTTC
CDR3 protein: CASSPAGQGIGNEQYF

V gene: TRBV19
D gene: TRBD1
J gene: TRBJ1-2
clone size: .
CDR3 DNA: TGTGCCAGTAGTCCCCTCAGCCTCGGACAGGGAATGTTTGGCTACACCTTC
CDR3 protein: CASSPLSLGQGMFGYTF

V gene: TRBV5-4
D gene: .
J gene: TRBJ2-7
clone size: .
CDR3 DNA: TGTGCCAGCAGCCGCGTTGGGGCGAGCTCCTACGAGCAGTACTTC
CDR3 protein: CASSRVGASSYEQYF

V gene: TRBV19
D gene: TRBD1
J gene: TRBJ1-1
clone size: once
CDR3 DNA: TGTGCCAGTAGTCTCAAGATAGGGGGCGCTTTGAACACTGAAGCTTTCTTT
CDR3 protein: CASSLKIGGALNTEAFF

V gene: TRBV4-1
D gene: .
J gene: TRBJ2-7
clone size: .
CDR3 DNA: TGCGCCAGCAGCCAAATACAGGGAGGGTTCTACGAGCAGTACTTC
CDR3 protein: CASSQIQGGFYEQYF

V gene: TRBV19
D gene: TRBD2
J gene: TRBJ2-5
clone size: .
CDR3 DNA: TGTGCCAGTAGTATTGAGGGACTAGAGGGGAAGACCCAGTACTTC
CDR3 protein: CASSIEGLEGKTQYF

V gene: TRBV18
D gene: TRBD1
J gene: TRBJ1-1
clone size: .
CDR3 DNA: TGTGCCAGCTCACCATTGGGGGACAGATACACGATGAACACTGAAGCTTTCTTT
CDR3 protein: CASSPLGDRYTMNTEAFF

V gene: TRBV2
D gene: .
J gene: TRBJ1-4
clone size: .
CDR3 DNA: TGTGCCAGCAGTGAACGGAGAGTACTGTTTTTT
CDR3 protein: CASSERRVLFF

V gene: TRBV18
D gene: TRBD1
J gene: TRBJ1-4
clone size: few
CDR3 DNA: TGTGCCAGCTCACCTTCGACAGGGTTCCGGAATGAAAAACTGTTTTTT
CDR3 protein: CASSPSTGFRNEKLFF

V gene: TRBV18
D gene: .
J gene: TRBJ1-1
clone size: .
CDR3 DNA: TGTGCCAGCTCACGACAGGAGAACACTGAAGCTTTCTTT
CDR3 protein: CASSRQENTEAFF

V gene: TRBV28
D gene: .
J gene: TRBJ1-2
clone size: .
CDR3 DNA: TGTGCCAGCAGCCAAATCAGGGGAGGGGGTGGCTACACCTTC
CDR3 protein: CASSQIRGGGGYTF

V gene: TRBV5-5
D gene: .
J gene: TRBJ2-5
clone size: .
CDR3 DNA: TGTGCCAGCAGCTTACTTATCGGGGTAGGGGGGACCCAGTACTTC
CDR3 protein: CASSLLIGVGGTQYF

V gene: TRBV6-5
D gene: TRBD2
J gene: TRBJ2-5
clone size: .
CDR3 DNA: TGTGCCAGCAGGGAGCGGGGGACGGTTCAAGAGACCCAGTACTTC
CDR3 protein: CASRERGTVQETQYF

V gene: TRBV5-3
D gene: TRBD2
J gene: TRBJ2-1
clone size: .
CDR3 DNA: TGTGCCAGAAGCTCGGCGCTAAGCGGGAGTTCCTACAATGAGCAGTTCTTC
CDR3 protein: CARSSALSGSSYNEQFF

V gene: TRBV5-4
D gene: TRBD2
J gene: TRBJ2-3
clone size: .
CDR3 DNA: TGTGCCAGCAGCCCAATAGCGGGAGGCACAGATACGCAGTATTTT
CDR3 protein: CASSPIAGGTDTQYF

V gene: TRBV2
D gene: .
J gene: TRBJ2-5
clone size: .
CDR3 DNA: TGTGCCAGCAGTGGTCTCTTCGAGACCCAGTACTTC
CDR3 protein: CASSGLFETQYF

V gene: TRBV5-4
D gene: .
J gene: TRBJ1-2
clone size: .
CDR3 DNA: TGTGCCAGCAGCTCTCAGGGGAAAGGCTATGGCTACACCTTC
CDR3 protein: CASSSQGKGYGYTF

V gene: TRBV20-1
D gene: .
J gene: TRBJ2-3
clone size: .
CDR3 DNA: TGCAGTTCATGGAGTACAGATACGCAGTATTTT
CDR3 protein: CSSWSTDTQYF

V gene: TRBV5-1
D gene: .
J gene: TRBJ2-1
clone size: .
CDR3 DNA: TGCGCCAGCAGCCTCCTCCCGATTGGCGGGAAGGAGTTAGGAGGGGTCTACAATGAGCAGTTCTTC
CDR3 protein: CASSLLPIGGKELGGVYNEQFF

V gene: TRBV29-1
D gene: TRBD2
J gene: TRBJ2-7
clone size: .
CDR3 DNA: TGCAGCGGATTAGCGGGACGGTACGAGCAGTACTTC
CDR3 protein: CSGLAGRYEQYF